What follows describes a single TCR beta chain. This clonotype was detected only a few times. Its recognized antigen is unknown. The record has no base qualities; no much larger clone is one base away. Libraries were prepared through PCR. DNA from cultured CD4+ T cells underwent TCR sequencing with the Oncomine TCR Beta short-read assay at the Johns Hopkins FTIC core. The QIAamp micro DNA kit was used to extract genomic DNA from the cultured CD4+ T cells. Oncomine TCR Beta libraries from cultured CD4+ T cells were pooled with unique dual indexes and sequenced on an Illumina iSeq 100. Regarding the original processing steps: Non-productive sequences were removed, and CDR3s that did not start with C, did not end with F or W, or were shorter than 7 amino acids were discarded. Antigen-specific clonotypes were identified using the MANAFEST web application through comparison of peptide-stimulated wells with reference and other culture wells. For a clone to be called positive, the clone needed an FDR below 0.05, an odds ratio above 5, and a productive frequency above 0.1% in at least two of three replicate wells. Clonotypes that were significantly expanded in both SARS-CoV-2 spike wells and at least one common cold coronavirus spike condition were defined as cross-reactive. Levenshtein distances (stringdist) and unrooted phylogenetic trees (ape) in R version 3.6.1 were used to assess CDR3 homology. TCRdb itself trimmed the public reads at Q25 with fastp, ran MiXCR and retained productive beta chains. Entries are consolidated by CDR3 protein sequence, retaining the most common genes and DNA. The authors' filters were not applied to this entry. The sample table contains thousands of distinct CDR3 sequences; only one count was recorded for 30% to 35% of them. The top ten constitute about a fifth of the sample.

In the paper's terms, the treatment or condition label means: approximately 9-day PBMC culture with coronavirus spike peptide pools or control peptides (ViraFEST assay). CD4+ T cells from unexposed donors were collected before the COVID-19 pandemic (2011-2018). The study used the ViraFEST assay, which expanded antigen-specific T cells with peptide pools and then identified expanded clonotypes by TCR sequencing. Each well held under 2.5 million PBMCs cultured in IMDM containing roughly 5.5% human AB serum and approximately 9.8 IU/ml IL-2, with 10 ug/ml peptide pools added. Half of the culture medium was replaced with fresh IL-2-containing medium on days 3 and 7. CD4+ T cells were isolated after less than twelve days of culture through negative selection using the EasySep CD4+ T cell isolation kit. As far as cell numbers permitted, CD4+ T cells from unexposed donors were tested for reactivity against SARS-CoV-2 S and N as well as four spike pools from common cold coronaviruses. Ficoll-Paque Plus gradient centrifugation was used to isolate PBMCs from whole blood, and the isolated PBMCs were then either used fresh or cryopreserved at -140C. In general, triplicate wells were set up for every culture condition. Leukapheresis product for the unexposed donors was bought commercially.

The data are from a study of vaccination and CD4 T cells after COVID-19 (dated by TCRdb to about 2022). About the full investigation: In the convalescent cohort there were six males and four females, among whom were two Hispanic individuals, seven Caucasians, two Asians and one multiracial person. Each participant got two doses of either the Pfizer-BioNTech BNT162b2 vaccine (n=8) or the Moderna mRNA-1273 vaccine (n=2). Post-COVID blood samples from convalescent patients were collected a median of around 100 days after diagnosis, with a range of roughly 30 to 161 days. Post-vaccine blood samples were taken a median of 72 days after the second vaccine dose, with a range of 14 to 241 days. Overlapping spike peptide pools from SARS-CoV-2 and from the common cold coronaviruses HCoV-NL63, HCoV-OC43 and HCoV-229E were used as culture stimuli. Control cultures received a CEFX viral epitope pool as the positive control, an HIV-1 Nef peptide pool as the negative control, or no peptide. The spike-specific CD4+ TCR repertoire was compared before and after mRNA vaccination in around ten COVID-19 convalescent patients and a few infection-naive healthy vaccine recipients. At the TCR clonotype level, an earlier paper using these donors assessed memory CD4+ T cell crossreactivity between SARS-CoV-2 and common cold coronavirus spike proteins. Broader findings and caveats from the paper: Among convalescent patients, a median around 83% of the SARS-CoV-2-reactive clones seen after vaccination appeared only after vaccination, which suggests priming specific to the vaccine. The median number of SARS-CoV-2-reactive clonotypes rose from around 22 after infection to some 37 after vaccination, but the change was not significant. Of the vaccine-specific clones in convalescent patients, 304 of 307, or nearly all, reacted only to SARS-CoV-2 spike and did not cross-react with common cold coronaviruses. The number of convalescent patients in the study was relatively small, and the study did not examine early timepoints following natural infection.

The germline V gene yields MNHEY for CDR1 and SVGEGT for CDR2. V sheds 7 bases and J sheds 4 bases, leaving 13 bases between their ends. The CDR3 holds 13 amino acids from the cysteine to the phenylalanine. The read is trimmed to its CDR3 DNA, 39 bases read in frame from base 1. The specimen sequenced was CD4+ T cells from blood, cultured in vitro. This TCR derives from a human donor in good health. The chain couples TRBV6-2 or TRBV6-3 to TRBJ2-5; the best D guess is TRBD2, with 5 bases matching. The base sequence is TGTGCCAGCACGCTGAGGGCCCCAGAGACCCAGTACTTC. This gives the protein CASTLRAPETQYF.